This entry features one TCR beta chain sequence. Antigen unknown. This CDR3 has 14 amino acids. Germline V gene sequence: CDR1 SGHAT, CDR2 FQNNGV. V was pared by 1 base and J by 6 bases, with 12 bases between. Profiled with immunoSEQ multiplex PCR; TCRdb holds only in-frame clones, not every one. The sample includes 100,000 or so clones, about 91% of them seen just once. The data are from a study of OX40 agonist ivuxolimab in advanced cancers. Study outcomes and limitations: Some patients without response likewise showed low normalized clonal expansion.

Sequenced material: CD4+ or CD8+ T cells sorted from blood, taken in a trial of the OX40 agonist ivuxolimab. The sequence was obtained from an adult with an advanced solid tumor such as melanoma, head and neck, liver or kidney cancer. The chain recombines TRBV11-2 with TRBJ1-2; D might be TRBD1 (5 bases). The CDR3 region is CASSLVWGKDGYTF. The CDR3 DNA sequence: TGTGCCAGCAGCTTAGTTTGGGGGAAGGATGGCTACACCTTC.